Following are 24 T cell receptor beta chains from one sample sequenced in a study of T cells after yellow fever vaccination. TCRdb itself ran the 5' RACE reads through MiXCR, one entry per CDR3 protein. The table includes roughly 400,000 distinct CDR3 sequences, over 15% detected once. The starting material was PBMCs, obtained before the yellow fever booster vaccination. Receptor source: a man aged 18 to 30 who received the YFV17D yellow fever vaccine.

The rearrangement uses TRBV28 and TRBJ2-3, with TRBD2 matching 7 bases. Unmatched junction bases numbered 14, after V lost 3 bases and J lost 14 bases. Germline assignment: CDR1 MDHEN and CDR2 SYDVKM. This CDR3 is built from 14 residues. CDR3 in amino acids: CASSFSPGGTPRYF. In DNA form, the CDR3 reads TGTGCCAGCAGTTTTAGCCCGGGGGGTACCCCCCGGTATTTT.

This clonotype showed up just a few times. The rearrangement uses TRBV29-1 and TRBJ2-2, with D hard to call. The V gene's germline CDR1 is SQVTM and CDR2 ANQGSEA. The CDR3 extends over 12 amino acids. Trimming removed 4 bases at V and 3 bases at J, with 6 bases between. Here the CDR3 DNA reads TGCAGCGTTGGGGGATACACCGGGGAGCTGTTTTTT. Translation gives CSVGGYTGELFF.

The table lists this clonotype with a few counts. The CDR3 spells CASSLNTGTPLHF. CDR3 bases: TGTGCCAGCAGTCTAAATACGGGAACACCCCTCCACTTT. This chain links TRBV27 with TRBJ1-6; D unresolved. Between the trimmed V and J ends, which lost 5 bases and 11 bases, there was a span of 13 bases. CDR3 length equals 13 residues. Germline V CDR1 and CDR2: MNHEY, SMNVEV (reference sequence).

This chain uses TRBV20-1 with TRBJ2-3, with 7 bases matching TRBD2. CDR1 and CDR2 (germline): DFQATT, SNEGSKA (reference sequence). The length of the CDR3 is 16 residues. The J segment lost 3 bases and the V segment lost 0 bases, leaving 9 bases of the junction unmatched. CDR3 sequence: CSARDSGELATDTQYF. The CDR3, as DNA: TGCAGTGCTAGAGATTCCGGGGAACTAGCGACAGATACGCAGTATTTT.

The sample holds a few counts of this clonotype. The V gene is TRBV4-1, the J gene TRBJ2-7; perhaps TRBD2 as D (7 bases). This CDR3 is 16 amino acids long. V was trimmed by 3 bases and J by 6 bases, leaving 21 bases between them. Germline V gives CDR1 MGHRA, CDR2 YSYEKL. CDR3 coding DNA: TGCGCCAGCAGCCAGCAGTCCTCCGGGGGGCCCCTCGAGCAGTACTTC. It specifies CASSQQSSGGPLEQYF.

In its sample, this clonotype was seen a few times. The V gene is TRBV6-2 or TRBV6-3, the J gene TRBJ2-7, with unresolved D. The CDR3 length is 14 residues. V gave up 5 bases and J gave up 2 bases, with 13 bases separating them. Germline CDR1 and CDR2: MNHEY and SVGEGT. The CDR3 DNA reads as TGTGCCAGCAGTGAGGAAATTGGTCCCTACGAGCAGTACTTC. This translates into CASSEEIGPYEQYF.

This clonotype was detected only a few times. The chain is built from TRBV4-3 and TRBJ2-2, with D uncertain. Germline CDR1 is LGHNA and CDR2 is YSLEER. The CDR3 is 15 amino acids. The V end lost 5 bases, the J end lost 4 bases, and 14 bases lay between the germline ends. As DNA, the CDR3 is TGCGCCAGCAGCACCCAACGCCCAACCACCGGGGAGCTGTTTTTT. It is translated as CASSTQRPTTGELFF.

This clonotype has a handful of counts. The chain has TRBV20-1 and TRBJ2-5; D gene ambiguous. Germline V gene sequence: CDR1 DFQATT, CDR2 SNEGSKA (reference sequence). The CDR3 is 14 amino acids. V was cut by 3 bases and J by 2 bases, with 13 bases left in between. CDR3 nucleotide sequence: TGCAGTGCTAGGGTTGCAGGAACACAAGAGACCCAGTACTTC. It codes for CSARVAGTQETQYF.

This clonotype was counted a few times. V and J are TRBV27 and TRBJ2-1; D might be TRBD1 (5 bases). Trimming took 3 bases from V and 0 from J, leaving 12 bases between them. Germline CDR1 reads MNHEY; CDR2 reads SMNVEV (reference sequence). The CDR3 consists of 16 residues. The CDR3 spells CASSFPGRSSYNEQFF. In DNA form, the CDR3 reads TGTGCCAGCAGTTTTCCAGGGCGCAGCTCCTACAATGAGCAGTTCTTC.

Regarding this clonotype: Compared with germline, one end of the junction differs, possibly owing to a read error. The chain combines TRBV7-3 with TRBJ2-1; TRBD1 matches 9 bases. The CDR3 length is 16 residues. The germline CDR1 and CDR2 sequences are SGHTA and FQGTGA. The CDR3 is CASSLTGGALDNEQFF. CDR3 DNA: TGTGCCAGCAGCCTAACAGGGGGCGCATTGGACAATGAGCAGTTCTTC.

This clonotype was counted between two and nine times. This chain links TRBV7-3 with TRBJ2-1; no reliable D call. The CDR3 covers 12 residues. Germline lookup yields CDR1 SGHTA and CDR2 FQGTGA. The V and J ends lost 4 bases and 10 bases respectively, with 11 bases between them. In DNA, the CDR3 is TGTGCCAGCAGCTCTATAGCCGGGGAGCAGTTCTTC. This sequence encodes CASSSIAGEQFF.

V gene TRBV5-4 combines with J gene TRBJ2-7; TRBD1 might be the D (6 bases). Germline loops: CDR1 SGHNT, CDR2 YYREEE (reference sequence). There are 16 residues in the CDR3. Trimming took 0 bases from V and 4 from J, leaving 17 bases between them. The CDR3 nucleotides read TGTGCCAGCAGCTTGGCCGGTGGACAGTCGTTGTACGAGCAGTACGTC. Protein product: CASSLAGGQSLYEQYV.

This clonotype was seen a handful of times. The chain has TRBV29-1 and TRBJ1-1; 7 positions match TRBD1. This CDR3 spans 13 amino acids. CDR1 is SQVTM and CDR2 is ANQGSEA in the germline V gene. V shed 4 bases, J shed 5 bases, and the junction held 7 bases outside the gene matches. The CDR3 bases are TGCAGCGTTGCACAGGGGCCGCGGACTGAAGCTTTCTTT. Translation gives CSVAQGPRTEAFF.

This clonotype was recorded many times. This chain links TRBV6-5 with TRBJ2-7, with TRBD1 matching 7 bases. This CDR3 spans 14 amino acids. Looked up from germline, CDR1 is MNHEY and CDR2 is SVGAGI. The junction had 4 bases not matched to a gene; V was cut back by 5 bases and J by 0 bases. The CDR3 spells CASSPRDSSYEQYV. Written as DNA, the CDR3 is TGTGCCAGCAGTCCCAGGGACAGCTCCTACGAGCAGTACGTC.

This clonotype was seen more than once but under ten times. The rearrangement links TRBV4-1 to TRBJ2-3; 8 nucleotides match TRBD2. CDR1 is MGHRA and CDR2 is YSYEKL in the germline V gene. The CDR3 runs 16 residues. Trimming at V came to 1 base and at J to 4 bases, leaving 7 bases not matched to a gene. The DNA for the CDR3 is TGCGCCAGCAGCCAAGGAGGGCGGGGGGCGGCAGATACGCAGTATTTT. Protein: CASSQGGRGAADTQYF.

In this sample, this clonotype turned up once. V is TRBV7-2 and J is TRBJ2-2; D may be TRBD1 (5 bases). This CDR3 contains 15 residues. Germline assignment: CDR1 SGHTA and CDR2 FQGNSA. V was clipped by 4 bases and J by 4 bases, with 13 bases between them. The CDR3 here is CASSSLVGATGELFF. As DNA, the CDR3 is TGTGCCAGCAGCTCCTTAGTAGGGGCCACCGGGGAGCTGTTTTTT.

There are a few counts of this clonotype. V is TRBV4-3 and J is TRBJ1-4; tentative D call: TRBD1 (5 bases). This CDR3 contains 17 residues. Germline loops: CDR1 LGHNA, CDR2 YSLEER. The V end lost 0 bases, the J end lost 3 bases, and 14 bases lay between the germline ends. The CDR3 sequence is CASSQDRTGHPNEKLFF. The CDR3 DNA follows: TGCGCCAGCAGCCAAGATCGGACCGGACATCCTAATGAAAAACTGTTTTTT.

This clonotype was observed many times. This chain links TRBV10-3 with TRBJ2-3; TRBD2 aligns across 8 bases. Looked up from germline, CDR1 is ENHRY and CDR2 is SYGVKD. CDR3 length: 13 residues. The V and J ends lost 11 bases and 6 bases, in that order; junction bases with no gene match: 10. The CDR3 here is CAAAPGGEDTQYF. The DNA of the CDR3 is TGTGCCGCCGCACCGGGGGGGGAGGATACGCAGTATTTT.

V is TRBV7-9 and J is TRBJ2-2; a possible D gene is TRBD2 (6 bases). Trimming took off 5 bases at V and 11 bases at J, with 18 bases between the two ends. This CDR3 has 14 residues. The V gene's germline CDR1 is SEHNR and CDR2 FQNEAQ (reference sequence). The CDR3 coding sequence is TGTGCCAGCAGCCGCCCCGGGGGTAACGGTGAGCTGTTTTTT. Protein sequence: CASSRPGGNGELFF.

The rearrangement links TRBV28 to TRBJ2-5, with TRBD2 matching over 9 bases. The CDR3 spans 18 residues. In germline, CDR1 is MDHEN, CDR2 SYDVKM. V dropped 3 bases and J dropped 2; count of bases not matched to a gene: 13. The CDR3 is CASSFELRAGGTQETQYF. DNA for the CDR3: TGTGCCAGCAGTTTCGAGCTCAGAGCGGGGGGAACTCAAGAGACCCAGTACTTC.

The CDR3 reads CASSPGTGVSHEQFF. CDR3 nucleotides: TGCGCCAGCAGCCCCGGGACAGGGGTTTCCCATGAGCAGTTCTTC. J is TRBJ2-1 and V is TRBV5-1; TRBD1 agrees at 10 bases. The germline V gene has CDR1 SGHRS and CDR2 YFSETQ. The CDR3 totals 15 residues. The junction had 9 bases not matched to a gene; V was cut back by 4 bases and J by 8 bases. Full variable domain (remainder filled in from reference TRBV5-1 and TRBJ2-1): KAGVTQTPRYLIKTRGQQVTLSCSPISGHRSVSWYQQTPGQGLQFLFEYFSETQRNKGNFPGRFSGRQFSNSRSEMNVSTLELGDSALYLCASSPGTGVSHEQFFGPGTRLTVL.

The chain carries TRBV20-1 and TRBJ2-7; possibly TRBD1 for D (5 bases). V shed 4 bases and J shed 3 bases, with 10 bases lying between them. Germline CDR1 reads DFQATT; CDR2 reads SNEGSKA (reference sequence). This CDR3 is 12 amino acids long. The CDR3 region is CSATSRVYEQYF. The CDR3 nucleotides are TGCAGTGCTACTTCCAGGGTCTACGAGCAGTACTTC.

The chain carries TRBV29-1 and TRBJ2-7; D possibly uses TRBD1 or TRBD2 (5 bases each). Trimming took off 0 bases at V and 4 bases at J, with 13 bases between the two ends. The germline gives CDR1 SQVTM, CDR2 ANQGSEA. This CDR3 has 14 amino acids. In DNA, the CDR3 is TGCAGCGTTGAAGAGCCAGGGAGTAGGTACGAGCAGTACTTC. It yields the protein CSVEEPGSRYEQYF.

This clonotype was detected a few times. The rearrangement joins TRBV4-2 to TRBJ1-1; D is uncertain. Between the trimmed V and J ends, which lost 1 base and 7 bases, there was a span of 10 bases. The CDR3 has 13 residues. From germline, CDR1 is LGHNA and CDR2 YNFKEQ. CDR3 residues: CASSQGESDEAFF. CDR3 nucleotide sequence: TGTGCCAGCAGCCAAGGGGAATCTGATGAAGCTTTCTTT.